The clone carrying this T cell receptor (beta chain) has ten or more counts. Its specificity is not known. CDR3 length: 13 amino acids. Trimming took 5 bases from V and 6 from J, leaving 12 bases between them. CDR1 is SGHKS and CDR2 is YYEKEE in the germline V gene (reference sequence). The source of the sample is a study of CD8 T cells in ankylosing spondylitis. Findings and limits, study-wide: There was a TCR beta motif, made of fewer than 10 highly homologous variants, that appeared characteristic of ankylosing spondylitis blood. Previously reported in reactive arthritis synovial fluid and blood were some of the motif variants. Reports say disease-linked clones showed up significantly more in matched ankylosing spondylitis synovial fluid. CD8+ disease-linked clones were present at relatively low frequencies in blood.

Construction of TCR beta libraries was performed using quantitative 5'-RACE with molecular barcodes. From the 5' RACE reads, TCRdb called clonotypes with MiXCR, one entry per CDR3 protein. The table includes around 770,000 distinct CDR3 sequences, about an eighth detected once. V gene TRBV5-5 combines with J gene TRBJ2-1, with D possibly being TRBD1 or TRBD2 (6 bases each). The sequenced sample was blood, either unsorted or a sorted T cell fraction (not recorded which). The TCR was taken from a male donor with ankylosing spondylitis. The CDR3 sequence is CASRWGASNEQFF. The CDR3 coding sequence is TGTGCCAGCAGGTGGGGGGCATCCAATGAGCAGTTCTTC.